The clone carrying this T cell receptor beta chain was recorded many times. Antigen unknown. The cDNA was synthesized by means of template-switch 5'RACE, which was carried out with 10-nucleotide random UMIs. TCRdb reanalysed the 5' RACE reads using MiXCR and keeps one entry per CDR3 protein. The top ten clones hold around 7.5% of a sample with under 75,000 distinct CDR3 sequences, about 3.2% of them seen once. The CDR3 is made up of 17 amino acids. The germline V gene encodes CDR1 SGHVS and CDR2 FNYEAQ. The V end lost 6 bases, the J end lost 9 bases, and 26 bases lay between the germline ends. The data are from a study of neurological immune-mediated disorders. Whole-study results and caveats: One related-CDR3 cluster, identified by phylogenetic grouping, held the repertoires of 18 of 34 multiple sclerosis patients and was a possible signature. HTLV-1-associated myelopathy ranked highest for TCR clonal expansion and multiple sclerosis lowest, beneath healthy controls.

The sequence came from a woman aged 55-70 years with multiple sclerosis. Material: PBMCs. The chain links TRBV7-6 to TRBJ2-2; a possible D gene is TRBD2 (7 bases). CDR3 in amino acids: CASSSKTRGGVIRELFF. CDR3 DNA sequence: TGTGCCAGCAGTTCAAAGACGAGAGGGGGGGTAATCCGGGAGCTGTTTTTT.